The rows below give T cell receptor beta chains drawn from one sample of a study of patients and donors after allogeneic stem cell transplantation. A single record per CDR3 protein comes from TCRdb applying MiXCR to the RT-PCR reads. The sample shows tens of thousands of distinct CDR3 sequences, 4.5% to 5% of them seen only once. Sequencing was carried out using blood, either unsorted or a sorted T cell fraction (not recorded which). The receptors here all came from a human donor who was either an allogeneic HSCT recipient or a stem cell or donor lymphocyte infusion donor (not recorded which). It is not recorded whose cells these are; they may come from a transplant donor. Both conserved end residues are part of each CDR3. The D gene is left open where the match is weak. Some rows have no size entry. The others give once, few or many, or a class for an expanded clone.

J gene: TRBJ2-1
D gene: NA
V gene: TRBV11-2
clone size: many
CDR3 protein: CASSLDEGGGYNEQFF
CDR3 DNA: TGTGCCAGCAGCTTGGATGAGGGAGGTGGCTACAATGAGCAGTTCTTC

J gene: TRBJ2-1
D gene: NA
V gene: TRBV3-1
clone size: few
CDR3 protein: CASSQQTRGEQFF
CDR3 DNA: TGTGCCAGCAGCCAACAGACTAGAGGCGAGCAGTTCTTC

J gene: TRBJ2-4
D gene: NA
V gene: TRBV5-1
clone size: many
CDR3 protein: CASSSQGDIQYF
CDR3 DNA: TGCGCCAGCAGCTCTCAGGGAGACATTCAGTACTTC

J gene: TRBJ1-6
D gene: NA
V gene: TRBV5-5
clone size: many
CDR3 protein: CASSLETAYSYNSPLHF
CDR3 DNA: TGTGCCAGCAGCTTGGAGACGGCTTACTCCTATAATTCACCCCTCCACTTT

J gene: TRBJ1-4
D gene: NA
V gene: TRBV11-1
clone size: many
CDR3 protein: CASSPRLGAGATTTNEKLFF
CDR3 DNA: TGTGCCAGCAGCCCACGCCTGGGGGCAGGGGCGACGACAACTAATGAAAAACTGTTTTTT

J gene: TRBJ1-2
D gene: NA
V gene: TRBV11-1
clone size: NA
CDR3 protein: CASSLAVGRSNGYTF
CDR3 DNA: TGTGCCAGCAGCTTAGCCGTCGGAAGGTCGAATGGCTACACCTTC

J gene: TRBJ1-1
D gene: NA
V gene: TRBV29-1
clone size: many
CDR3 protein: CSVDPFLEAFF
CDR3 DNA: TGCAGCGTCGACCCTTTCCTTGAAGCTTTCTTT

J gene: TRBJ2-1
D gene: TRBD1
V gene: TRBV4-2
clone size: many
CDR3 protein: CASSQERQGGREQFF
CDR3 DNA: TGTGCCAGCAGCCAAGAAAGACAGGGTGGGCGGGAGCAGTTCTTC

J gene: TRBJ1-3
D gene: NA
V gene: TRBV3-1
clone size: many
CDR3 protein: CASSHLLSNSGNTIYF
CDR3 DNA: TGTGCCAGCAGCCACCTACTGAGCAACTCTGGAAACACCATATATTTT

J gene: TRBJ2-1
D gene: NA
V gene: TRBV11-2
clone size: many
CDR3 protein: CASSLDPTAPKFF
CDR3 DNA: TGTGCCAGCAGCTTAGACCCGACGGCCCCCAAGTTCTTC

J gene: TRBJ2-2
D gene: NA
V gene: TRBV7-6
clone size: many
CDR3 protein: CASSLRSRAGELFF
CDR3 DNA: TGTGCCAGCAGCTTAAGGTCGAGGGCCGGGGAGCTGTTTTTT

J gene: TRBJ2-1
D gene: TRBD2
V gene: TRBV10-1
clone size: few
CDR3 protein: CASSAGPLAGVLEQFF
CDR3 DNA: TGCGCCAGCAGTGCGGGGCCTCTAGCGGGAGTTCTTGAGCAGTTCTTC

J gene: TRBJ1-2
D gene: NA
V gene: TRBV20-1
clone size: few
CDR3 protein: CSARESAGGPLPIF
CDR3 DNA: TGCAGTGCTAGAGAATCCGCCGGGGGGCCGCTACCCATTTTC

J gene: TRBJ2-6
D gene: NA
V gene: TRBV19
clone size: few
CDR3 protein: CAVRGSGANVLTF
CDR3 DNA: TGTGCCGTACGGGGATCCGGGGCCAACGTCCTGACTTTC

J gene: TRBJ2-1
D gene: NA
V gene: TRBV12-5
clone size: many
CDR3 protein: CASGQAGNEQFF
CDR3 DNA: TGTGCTAGTGGACAGGCAGGCAATGAGCAGTTCTTC

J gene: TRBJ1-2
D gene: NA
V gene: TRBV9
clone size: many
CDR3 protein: CASSVDVGAERGYTF
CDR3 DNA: TGTGCCAGCAGCGTAGATGTGGGGGCGGAACGCGGCTACACCTTC

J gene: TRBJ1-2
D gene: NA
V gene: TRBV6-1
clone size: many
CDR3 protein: CASIMLGSSNYGYTF
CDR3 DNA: TGTGCCAGCATTATGTTGGGTAGTTCCAACTATGGCTACACCTTC

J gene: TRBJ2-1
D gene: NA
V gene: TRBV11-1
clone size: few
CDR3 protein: CASSRDQIFKSEGNEQFF
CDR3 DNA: TGTGCCAGCAGCCGGGACCAAATTTTTAAGTCTGAGGGCAATGAGCAGTTCTTC

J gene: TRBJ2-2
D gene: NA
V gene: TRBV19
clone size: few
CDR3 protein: CASSISLGPMNTGELFF
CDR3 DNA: TGTGCCAGTAGTATTTCCTTAGGACCGATGAACACCGGGGAGCTGTTTTTT

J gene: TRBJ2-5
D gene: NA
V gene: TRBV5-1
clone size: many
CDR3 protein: CASSAGHGQETQYF
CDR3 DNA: TGCGCCAGCAGCGCTGGACACGGCCAAGAGACCCAGTACTTC

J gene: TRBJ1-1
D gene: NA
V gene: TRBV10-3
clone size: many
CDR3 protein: CAITDSNTEAFF
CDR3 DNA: TGTGCCATCACCGACAGTAACACTGAAGCTTTCTTT

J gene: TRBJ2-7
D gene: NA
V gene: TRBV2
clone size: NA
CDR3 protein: CASRSGPTYEQYF
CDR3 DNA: TGTGCCAGCAGGAGTGGACCAACCTACGAGCAGTACTTC

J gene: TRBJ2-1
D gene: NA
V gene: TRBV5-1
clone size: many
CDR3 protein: CASSKGDFVYNEQFF
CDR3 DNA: TGCGCCAGCAGTAAGGGAGACTTCGTTTACAATGAGCAGTTCTTC

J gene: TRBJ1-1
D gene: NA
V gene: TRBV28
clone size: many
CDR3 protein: CASSLRQIDTEAFF
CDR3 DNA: TGTGCCAGCAGTTTGCGCCAGATCGACACTGAAGCTTTCTTT

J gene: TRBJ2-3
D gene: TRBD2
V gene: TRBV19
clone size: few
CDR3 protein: CATYPRGRPDTQYF
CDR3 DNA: TGTGCCACCTACCCCCGCGGGAGACCAGATACGCAGTATTTT

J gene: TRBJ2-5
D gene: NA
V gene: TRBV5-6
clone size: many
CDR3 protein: CASTPAGDVKETQYF
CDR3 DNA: TGTGCCAGCACCCCGGCAGGCGACGTTAAAGAGACCCAGTACTTC

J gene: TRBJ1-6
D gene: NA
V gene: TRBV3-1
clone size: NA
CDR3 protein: CASSRTVPYNSPLHF
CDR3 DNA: TGTGCCAGCAGCCGGACGGTTCCCTATAATTCACCCCTCCACTTT

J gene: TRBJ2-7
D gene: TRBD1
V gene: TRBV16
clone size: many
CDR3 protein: CASSQSATGGEQYF
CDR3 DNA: TGTGCCAGCAGCCAATCAGCGACAGGGGGGGAGCAGTACTTC

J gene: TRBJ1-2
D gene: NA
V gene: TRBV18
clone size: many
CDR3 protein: CASSPGRQRSGYTF
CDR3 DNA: TGTGCCAGCTCACCCGGGCGACAGCGATCCGGCTACACCTTC

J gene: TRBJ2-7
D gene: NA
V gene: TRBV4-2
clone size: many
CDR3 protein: CASSQAGIYEQYF
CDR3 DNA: TGTGCCAGCAGCCAGGCTGGGATCTACGAGCAGTACTTC

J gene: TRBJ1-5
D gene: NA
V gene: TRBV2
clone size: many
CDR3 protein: CASSERRWISNQPQHF
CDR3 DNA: TGTGCCAGCAGTGAGCGCCGATGGATTAGCAATCAGCCCCAGCATTTT

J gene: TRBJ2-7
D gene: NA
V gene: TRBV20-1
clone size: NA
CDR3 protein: CSANSLLPGANYEQYF
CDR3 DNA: TGCAGTGCCAACTCCCTCCTCCCAGGGGCAAACTACGAGCAGTACTTC

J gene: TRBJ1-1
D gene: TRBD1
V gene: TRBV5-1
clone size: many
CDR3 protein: CASSPRQGMNTEAFF
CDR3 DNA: TGCGCCAGCAGTCCTAGACAGGGGATGAACACTGAAGCTTTCTTT

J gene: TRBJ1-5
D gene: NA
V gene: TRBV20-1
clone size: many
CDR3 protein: CSARDPGARQPQHF
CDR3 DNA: TGCAGTGCTAGAGATCCTGGGGCGAGACAGCCCCAGCATTTT

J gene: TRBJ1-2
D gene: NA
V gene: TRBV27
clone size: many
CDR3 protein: CASSLGRGGNYGYTF
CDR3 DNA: TGTGCCAGCAGTTTGGGCAGGGGCGGAAACTATGGCTACACCTTC

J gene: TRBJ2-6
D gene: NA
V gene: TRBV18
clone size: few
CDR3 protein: CASSSERLVSGANVLTF
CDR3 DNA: TGTGCCAGCTCATCTGAACGACTGGTCTCTGGGGCCAACGTCCTGACTTTC

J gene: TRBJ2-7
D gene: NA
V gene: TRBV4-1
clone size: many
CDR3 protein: CASSRMGDLSSYEQYF
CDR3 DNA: TGCGCCAGCAGCCGTATGGGGGACCTGAGCTCCTACGAGCAGTACTTC

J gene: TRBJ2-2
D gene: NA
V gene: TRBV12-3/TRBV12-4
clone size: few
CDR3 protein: CASATGELFF
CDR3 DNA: TGTGCCAGCGCCACCGGGGAGCTGTTTTTT

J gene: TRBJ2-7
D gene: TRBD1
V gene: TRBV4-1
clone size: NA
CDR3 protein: CASSQEQGAYGEQNF
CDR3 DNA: TGCGCCAGCAGCCAGGAACAGGGGGCTTATGGCGAGCAGAACTTC

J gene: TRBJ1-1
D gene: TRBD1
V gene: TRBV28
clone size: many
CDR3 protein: CASRQQGGNTEAFF
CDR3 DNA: TGTGCCAGCAGGCAACAGGGGGGGAACACTGAAGCTTTCTTT

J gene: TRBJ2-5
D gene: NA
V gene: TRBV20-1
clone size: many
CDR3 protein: CSAPISGQETQYF
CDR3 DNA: TGCAGTGCACCCATTTCCGGACAAGAGACCCAGTACTTC

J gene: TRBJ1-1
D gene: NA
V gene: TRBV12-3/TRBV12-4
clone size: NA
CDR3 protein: CASSLFIGGENTEAFF
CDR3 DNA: TGTGCCAGCAGCCTTTTCATAGGTGGGGAGAACACTGAAGCTTTCTTT

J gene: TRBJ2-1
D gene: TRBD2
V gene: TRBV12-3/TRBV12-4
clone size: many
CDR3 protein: CASSLIASGGHFGSYNEQFF
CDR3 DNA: TGTGCCAGCAGTTTAATAGCTAGCGGGGGCCACTTTGGGTCCTACAATGAGCAGTTCTTC

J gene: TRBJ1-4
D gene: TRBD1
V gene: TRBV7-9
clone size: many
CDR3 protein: CASSAGTGATNEKLFF
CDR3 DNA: TGTGCCAGCAGCGCCGGGACAGGGGCAACTAATGAAAAACTGTTTTTT

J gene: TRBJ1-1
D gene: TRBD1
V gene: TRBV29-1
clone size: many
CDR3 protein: CSVDQGATEAFF
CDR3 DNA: TGCAGCGTTGATCAGGGGGCGACTGAAGCTTTCTTT

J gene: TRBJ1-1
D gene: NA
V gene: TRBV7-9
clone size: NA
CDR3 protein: CASRSGGDTEAFF
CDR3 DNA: TGTGCCAGCAGGTCAGGAGGGGACACTGAAGCTTTCTTT

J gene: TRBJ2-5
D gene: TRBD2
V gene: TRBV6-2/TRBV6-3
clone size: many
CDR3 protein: CASSRTSGGSLQETQYF
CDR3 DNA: TGTGCCAGCAGTAGGACTAGCGGGGGGTCCCTCCAAGAGACCCAGTACTTC

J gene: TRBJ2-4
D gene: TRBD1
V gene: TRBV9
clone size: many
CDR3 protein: CASSENPTGTKNIQYF
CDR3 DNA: TGTGCCAGCAGCGAGAACCCGACAGGGACCAAAAACATTCAGTACTTC

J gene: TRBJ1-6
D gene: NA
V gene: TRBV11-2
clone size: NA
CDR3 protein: CASSLVRGNSPLHF
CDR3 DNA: TGTGCCAGCAGCTTAGTCAGGGGTAATTCACCCCTCCACTTT

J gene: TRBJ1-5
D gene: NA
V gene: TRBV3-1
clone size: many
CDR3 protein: CASSQTGPGWPQHF
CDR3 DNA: TGTGCCAGCAGCCAAACCGGGCCGGGGTGGCCCCAGCATTTT

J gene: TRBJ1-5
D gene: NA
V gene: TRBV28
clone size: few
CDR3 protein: CASSLDRWGMSDQPQHF
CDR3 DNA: TGTGCCAGCAGTTTAGATCGTTGGGGGATGTCGGATCAGCCCCAGCATTTT

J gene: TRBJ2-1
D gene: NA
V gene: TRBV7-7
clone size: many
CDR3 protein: CASSPLGSSYNEQFF
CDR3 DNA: TGTGCTAGCAGCCCGTTGGGAAGCTCCTACAATGAGCAGTTCTTC

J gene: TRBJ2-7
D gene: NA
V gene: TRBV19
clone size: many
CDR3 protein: CASSMIGESYEQYF
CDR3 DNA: TGTGCCAGTAGTATGATTGGGGAGTCCTACGAGCAGTACTTC

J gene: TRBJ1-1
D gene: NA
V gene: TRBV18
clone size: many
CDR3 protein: CASTPDRTHPEAFF
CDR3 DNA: TGTGCCAGCACTCCCGACAGGACCCATCCAGAAGCTTTCTTT

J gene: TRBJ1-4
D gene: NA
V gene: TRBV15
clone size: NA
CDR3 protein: CATSRGNTGIREKLFF
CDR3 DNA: TGTGCCACCAGCAGAGGAAATACAGGGATCCGTGAAAAACTGTTTTTT